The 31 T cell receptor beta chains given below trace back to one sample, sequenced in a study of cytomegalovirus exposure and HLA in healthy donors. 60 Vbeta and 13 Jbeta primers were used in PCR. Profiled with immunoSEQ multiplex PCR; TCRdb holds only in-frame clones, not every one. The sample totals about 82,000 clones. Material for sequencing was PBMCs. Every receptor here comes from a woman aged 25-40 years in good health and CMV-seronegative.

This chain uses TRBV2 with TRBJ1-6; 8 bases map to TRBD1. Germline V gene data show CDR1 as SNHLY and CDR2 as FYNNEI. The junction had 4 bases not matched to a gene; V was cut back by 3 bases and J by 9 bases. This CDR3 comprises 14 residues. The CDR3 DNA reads TGTGCCAGCAGTGAGGGACAGGCTATTTCACCCCTCCACTTT. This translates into CASSEGQAISPLHF.

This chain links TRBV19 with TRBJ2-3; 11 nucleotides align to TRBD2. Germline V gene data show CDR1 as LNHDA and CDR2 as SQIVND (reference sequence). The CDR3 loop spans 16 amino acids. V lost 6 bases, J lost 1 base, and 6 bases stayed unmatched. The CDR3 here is CASRLTSGGGTDTQYF. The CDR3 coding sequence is TGTGCCAGTAGGCTCACTAGCGGGGGAGGCACAGATACGCAGTATTTT.

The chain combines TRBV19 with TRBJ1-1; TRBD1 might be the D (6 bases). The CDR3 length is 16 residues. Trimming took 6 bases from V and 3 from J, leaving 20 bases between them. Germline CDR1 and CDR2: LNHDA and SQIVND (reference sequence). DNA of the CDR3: TGTGCCAGTAGGACCAGGGGAGGGGTGGAATACACTGAAGCTTTCTTT. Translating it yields CASRTRGGVEYTEAFF.

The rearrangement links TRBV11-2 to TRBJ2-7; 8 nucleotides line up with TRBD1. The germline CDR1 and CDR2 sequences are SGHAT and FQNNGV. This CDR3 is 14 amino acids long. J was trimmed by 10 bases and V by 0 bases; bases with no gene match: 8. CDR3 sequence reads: CASSLETTGVSQYF. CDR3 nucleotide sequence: TGTGCCAGCAGCTTAGAGACGACAGGGGTCTCTCAGTACTTC. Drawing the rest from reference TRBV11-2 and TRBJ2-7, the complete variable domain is EAGVAQSPRYKIIEKRQSVAFWCNPISGHATLYWYQQILGQGPKLLIQFQNNGVVDDSQLPKDRFSAERLKGVDSTLKIQPAKLEDSAVYLCASSLETTGVSQYFGPGTRLTVT.

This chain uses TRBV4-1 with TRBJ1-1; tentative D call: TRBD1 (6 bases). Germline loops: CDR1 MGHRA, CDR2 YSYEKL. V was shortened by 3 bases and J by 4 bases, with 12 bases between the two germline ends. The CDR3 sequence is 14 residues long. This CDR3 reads CASSQTGQTTEAFF. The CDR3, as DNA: TGCGCCAGCAGCCAGACCGGACAGACCACTGAAGCTTTCTTT.

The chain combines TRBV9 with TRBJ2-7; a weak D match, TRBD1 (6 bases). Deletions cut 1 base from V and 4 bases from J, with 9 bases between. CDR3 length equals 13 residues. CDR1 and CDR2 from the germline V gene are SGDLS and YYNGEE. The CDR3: CASSVWGQYEQYF. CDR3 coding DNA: TGTGCCAGCAGCGTATGGGGGCAATACGAGCAGTACTTC.

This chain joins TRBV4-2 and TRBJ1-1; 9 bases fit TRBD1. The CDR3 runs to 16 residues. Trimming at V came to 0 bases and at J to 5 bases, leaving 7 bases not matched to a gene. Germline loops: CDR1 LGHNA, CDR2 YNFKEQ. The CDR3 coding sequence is TGTGCCAGCAGCCAAGATTACAGGGGGCTTAGGACTGAAGCTTTCTTT. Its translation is CASSQDYRGLRTEAFF.

The CDR3 protein is CAVVGDSGNTIYF. In DNA, the CDR3 is TGTGCCGTCGTCGGGGACTCTGGAAACACCATATATTTT. V gene TRBV19 combines with J gene TRBJ1-3; D ambiguous. Deletions cut 11 bases from V and 0 bases from J, with 11 bases between. Per the germline V gene, CDR1 is LNHDA and CDR2 is SQIVND (reference sequence). CDR3 length: 13 residues.

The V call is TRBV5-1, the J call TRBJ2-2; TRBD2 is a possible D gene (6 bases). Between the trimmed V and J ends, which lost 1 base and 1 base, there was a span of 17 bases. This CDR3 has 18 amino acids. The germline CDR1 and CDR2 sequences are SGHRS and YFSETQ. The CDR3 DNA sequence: TGCGCCAGCAGCTTGATATATCCTGGCGGGGTGAACACCGGGGAGCTGTTTTTT. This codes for CASSLIYPGGVNTGELFF.

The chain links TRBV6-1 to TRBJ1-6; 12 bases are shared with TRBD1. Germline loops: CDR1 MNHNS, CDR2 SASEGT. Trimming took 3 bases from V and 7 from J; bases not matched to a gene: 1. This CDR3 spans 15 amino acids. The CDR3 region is CASSDGTGGNSPLHF. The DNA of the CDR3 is TGTGCCAGCAGTGACGGGACAGGGGGCAATTCACCCCTCCACTTT.

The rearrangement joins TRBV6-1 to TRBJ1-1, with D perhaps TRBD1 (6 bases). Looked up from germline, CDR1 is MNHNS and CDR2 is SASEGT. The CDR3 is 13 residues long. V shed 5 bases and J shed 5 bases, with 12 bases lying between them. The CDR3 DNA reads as TGTGCCAGCAGTATTCAGGGACAAACTGAAGCTTTCTTT. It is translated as CASSIQGQTEAFF.

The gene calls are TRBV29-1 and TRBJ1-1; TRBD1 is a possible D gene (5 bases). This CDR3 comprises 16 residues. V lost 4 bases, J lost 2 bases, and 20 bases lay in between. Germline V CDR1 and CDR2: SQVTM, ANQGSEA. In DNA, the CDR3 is TGCAGCGTTGCCCGGAGTTGGGGCTTGGGAAACACTGAAGCTTTCTTT. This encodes CSVARSWGLGNTEAFF.

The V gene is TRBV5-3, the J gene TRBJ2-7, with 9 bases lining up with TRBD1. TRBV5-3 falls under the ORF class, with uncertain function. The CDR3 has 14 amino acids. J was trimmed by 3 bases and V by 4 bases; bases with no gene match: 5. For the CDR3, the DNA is TGTGCCAGAAGCGAGGGACAGGGAAACTACGAGCAGTACTTC. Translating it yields CARSEGQGNYEQYF.

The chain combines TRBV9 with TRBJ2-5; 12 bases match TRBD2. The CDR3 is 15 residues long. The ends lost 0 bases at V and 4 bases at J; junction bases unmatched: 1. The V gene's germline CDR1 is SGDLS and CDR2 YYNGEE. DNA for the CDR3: TGTGCCAGCAGCGTAGGACTAGCGGGGGTAGAGACCCAGTACTTC. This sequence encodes CASSVGLAGVETQYF. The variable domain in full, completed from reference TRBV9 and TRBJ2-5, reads DSGVTQTPKHLITATGQRVTLRCSPRSGDLSVYWYQQSLDQGLQFLIQYYNGEERAKGNILERFSAQQFPDLHSELNLSSLELGDSALYFCASSVGLAGVETQYFGPGTRLLVL.

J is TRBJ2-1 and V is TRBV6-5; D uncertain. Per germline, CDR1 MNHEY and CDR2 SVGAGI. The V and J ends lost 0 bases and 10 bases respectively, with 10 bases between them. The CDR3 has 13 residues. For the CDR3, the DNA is TGTGCCAGCAGTTACTCTGAAGCGCAGGAGCAGTTCTTC. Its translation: CASSYSEAQEQFF.

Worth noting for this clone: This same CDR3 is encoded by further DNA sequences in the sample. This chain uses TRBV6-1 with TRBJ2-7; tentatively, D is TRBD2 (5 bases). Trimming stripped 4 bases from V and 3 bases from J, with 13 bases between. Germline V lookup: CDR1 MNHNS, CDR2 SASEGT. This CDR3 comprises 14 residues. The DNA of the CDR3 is TGTGCCAGCAGTGGGCGCACGGGGAACTACGAGCAGTACTTC. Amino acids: CASSGRTGNYEQYF.

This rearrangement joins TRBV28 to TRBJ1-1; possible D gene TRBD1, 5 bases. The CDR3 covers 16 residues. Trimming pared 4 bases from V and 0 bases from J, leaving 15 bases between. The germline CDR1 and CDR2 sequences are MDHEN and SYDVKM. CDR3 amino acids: CASSSTPGRVNTEAFF. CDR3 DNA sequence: TGTGCCAGCAGTTCGACCCCGGGCAGGGTGAACACTGAAGCTTTCTTT.

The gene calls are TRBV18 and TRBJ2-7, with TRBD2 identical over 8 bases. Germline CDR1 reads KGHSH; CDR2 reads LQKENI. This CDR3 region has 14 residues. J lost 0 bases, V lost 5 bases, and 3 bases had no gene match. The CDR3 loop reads CASSSGTSSYEQYF. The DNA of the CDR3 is TGTGCCAGCTCATCCGGGACTAGCTCCTACGAGCAGTACTTC. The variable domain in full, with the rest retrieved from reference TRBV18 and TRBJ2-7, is NAGVMQNPRHLVRRRGQEARLRCSPMKGHSHVYWYRQLPEEGLKFMVYLQKENIIDESGMPKERFSAEFPKEGPSILRIQQVVRGDSAAYFCASSSGTSSYEQYFGPGTRLTVT.

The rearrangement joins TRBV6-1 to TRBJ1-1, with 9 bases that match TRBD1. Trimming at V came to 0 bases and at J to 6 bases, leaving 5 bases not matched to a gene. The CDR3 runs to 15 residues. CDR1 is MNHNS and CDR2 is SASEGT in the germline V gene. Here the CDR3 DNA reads TGTGCCAGCAGTGAAGCGTGGGGACAGGGACCTGAAGCTTTCTTT. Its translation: CASSEAWGQGPEAFF.

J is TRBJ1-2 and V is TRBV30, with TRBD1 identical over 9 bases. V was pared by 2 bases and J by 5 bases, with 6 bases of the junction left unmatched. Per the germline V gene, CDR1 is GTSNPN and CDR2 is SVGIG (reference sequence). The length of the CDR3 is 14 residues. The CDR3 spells CAWSLDRGNYGYTF. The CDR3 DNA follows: TGTGCCTGGAGTCTCGACAGGGGGAATTATGGCTACACCTTC.

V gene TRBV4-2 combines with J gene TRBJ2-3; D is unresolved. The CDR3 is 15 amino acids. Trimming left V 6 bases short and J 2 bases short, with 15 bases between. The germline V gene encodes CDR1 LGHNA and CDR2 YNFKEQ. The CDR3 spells CASSVVDSDTDTQYF. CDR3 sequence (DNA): TGTGCCAGCAGTGTAGTAGACTCCGACACAGATACGCAGTATTTT.

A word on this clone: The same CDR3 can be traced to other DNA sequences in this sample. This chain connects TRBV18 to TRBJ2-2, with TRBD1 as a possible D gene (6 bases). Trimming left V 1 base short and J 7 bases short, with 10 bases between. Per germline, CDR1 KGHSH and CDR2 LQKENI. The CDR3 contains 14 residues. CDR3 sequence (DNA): TGTGCCAGCTCACCACTCGGACAGCGCGGGGAGCTGTTTTTT. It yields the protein CASSPLGQRGELFF. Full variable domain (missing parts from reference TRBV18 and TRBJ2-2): NAGVMQNPRHLVRRRGQEARLRCSPMKGHSHVYWYRQLPEEGLKFMVYLQKENIIDESGMPKERFSAEFPKEGPSILRIQQVVRGDSAAYFCASSPLGQRGELFFGEGSRLTVL.

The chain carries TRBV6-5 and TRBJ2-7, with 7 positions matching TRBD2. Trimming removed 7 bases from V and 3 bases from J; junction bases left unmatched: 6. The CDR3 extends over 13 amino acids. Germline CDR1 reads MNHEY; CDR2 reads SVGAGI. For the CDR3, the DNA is TGTGCCAGCACTACTAGCGCAGGCTACGAGCAGTACTTC. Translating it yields CASTTSAGYEQYF.

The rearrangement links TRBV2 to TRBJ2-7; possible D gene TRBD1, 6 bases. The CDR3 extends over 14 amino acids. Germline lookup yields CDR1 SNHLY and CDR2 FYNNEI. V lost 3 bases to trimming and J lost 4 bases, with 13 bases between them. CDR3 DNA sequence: TGTGCCAGCAGTGACGCCAGGGGTAGTTACGAGCAGTACTTC. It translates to CASSDARGSYEQYF.

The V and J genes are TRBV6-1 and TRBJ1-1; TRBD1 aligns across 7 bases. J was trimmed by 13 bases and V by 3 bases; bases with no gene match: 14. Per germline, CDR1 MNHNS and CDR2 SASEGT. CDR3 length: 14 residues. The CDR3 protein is CASSERTGLAWCFF. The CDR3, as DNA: TGTGCCAGCAGTGAGCGGACAGGCCTGGCTTGGTGTTTCTTT.

CDR3 in amino acids: CSVEGQGASEAFF. The CDR3 nucleotides read TGCAGCGTTGAGGGACAGGGGGCCTCCGAAGCTTTCTTT. The rearrangement joins TRBV29-1 to TRBJ1-1; 12 nucleotides agree with TRBD1. This CDR3 comprises 13 residues. J was trimmed by 8 bases and V by 3 bases; bases with no gene match: 4. Germline V lookup: CDR1 SQVTM, CDR2 ANQGSEA.

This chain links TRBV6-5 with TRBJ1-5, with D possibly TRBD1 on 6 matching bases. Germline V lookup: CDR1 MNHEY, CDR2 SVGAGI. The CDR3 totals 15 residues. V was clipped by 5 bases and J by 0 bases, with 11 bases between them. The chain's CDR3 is CASSASGASNQPQHF. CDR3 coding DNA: TGTGCCAGCAGTGCCTCAGGGGCTAGCAATCAGCCCCAGCATTTT.

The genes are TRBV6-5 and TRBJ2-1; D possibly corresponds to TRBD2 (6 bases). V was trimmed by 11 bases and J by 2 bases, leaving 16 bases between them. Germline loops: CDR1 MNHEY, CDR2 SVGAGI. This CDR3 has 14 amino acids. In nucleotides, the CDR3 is TGTGCCGCCGGAAGCACTAGCACCTACAATGAGCAGTTCTTC. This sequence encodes CAAGSTSTYNEQFF.

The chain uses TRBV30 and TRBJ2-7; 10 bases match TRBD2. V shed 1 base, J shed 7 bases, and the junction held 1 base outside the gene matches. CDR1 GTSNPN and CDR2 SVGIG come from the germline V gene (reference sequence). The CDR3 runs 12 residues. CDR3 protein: CAWSGGLAEQYF. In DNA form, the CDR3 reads TGTGCCTGGAGTGGGGGACTAGCGGAGCAGTACTTC.

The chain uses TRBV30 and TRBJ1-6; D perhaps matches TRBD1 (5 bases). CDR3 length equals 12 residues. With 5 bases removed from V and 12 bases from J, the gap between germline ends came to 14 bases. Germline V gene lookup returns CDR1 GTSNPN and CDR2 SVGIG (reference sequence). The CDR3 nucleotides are TGTGCCTGGGACAGTTCTAATGGACCCCTCCACTTT. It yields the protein CAWDSSNGPLHF.

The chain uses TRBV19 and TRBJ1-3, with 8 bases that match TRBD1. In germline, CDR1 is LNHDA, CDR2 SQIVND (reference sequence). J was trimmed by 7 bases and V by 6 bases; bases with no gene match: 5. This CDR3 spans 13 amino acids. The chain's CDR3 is CASRSGQGNTIYF. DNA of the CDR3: TGTGCCAGTAGATCCGGACAGGGCAACACCATATATTTT.